These 16 T cell receptor beta chains were sequenced from one sample in a study of neurological immune-mediated disorders. TCRdb ran MiXCR on the 5' RACE reads and lists one entry per CDR3 protein. This sample has 25,000 to 40,000 distinct CDR3 sequences, with less than 1.6% found just once. Material for sequencing was PBMCs. The receptors were gathered from a woman in her twenties or thirties with multiple sclerosis.

This clonotype was picked up many times. This chain joins TRBV18 and TRBJ2-7, with D possibly matching TRBD1 (6 bases). Germline CDR1 and CDR2: KGHSH and LQKENI. There are 12 residues in the CDR3. Trimming removed 5 bases at V and 6 bases at J, with 11 bases between. CDR3 sequence (DNA): TGTGCCAGCTCATTAGGGGGTATCGAGCAGTACTTC. Residues: CASSLGGIEQYF.

This clonotype was picked up many times. CDR3 region: CSASRGGDYGYTF. CDR3 nucleotide sequence: TGCAGTGCTAGCAGGGGGGGGGACTATGGCTACACCTTC. The V gene is TRBV20-1, the J gene TRBJ1-2; 7 nucleotides match TRBD1. The CDR3 runs 13 residues. Germline V gene sequence: CDR1 DFQATT, CDR2 SNEGSKA (reference sequence). Losses at the gene ends were 3 bases for V and 3 bases for J; bases not matched to a gene: 4.

Many counts were recorded for this clonotype. This chain uses TRBV27 with TRBJ1-2; D possibly corresponds to TRBD1 (6 bases). The germline V gene has CDR1 MNHEY and CDR2 SMNVEV (reference sequence). CDR3 length: 15 residues. Trimming took off 1 base at V and 2 bases at J, with 11 bases between the two ends. CDR3 bases: TGTGCCAGCAGTTTATTAGGGGGAGAAAACTATGGCTACACCTTC. Translation gives CASSLLGGENYGYTF.

The table lists this clonotype with a few counts. The chain joins TRBV5-1 to TRBJ2-4; D perhaps matches TRBD2 (6 bases). CDR3 length equals 16 residues. The germline V gene encodes CDR1 SGHRS and CDR2 YFSETQ. Trimming removed 3 bases from V and 1 base from J, with 14 bases in between. In DNA form, the CDR3 reads TGCGCCAGCAGCTCGGGACTTCTTCAGGCCAAAAACATTCAGTACTTC. It codes for CASSSGLLQAKNIQYF.

This clonotype was seen ten or more times. The V and J genes are TRBV15 and TRBJ2-1; TRBD2 matches 10 bases. Germline CDR1 and CDR2: LNHNV and YYDKDF (reference sequence). V shed 6 bases, J shed 3 bases, and the junction held 5 bases outside the gene matches. This CDR3 region has 15 residues. CDR3 region: CATRHPSGGYNEQFF. The DNA for the CDR3 is TGTGCCACCAGACATCCTAGCGGGGGCTACAATGAGCAGTTCTTC.

Many counts were recorded for this clonotype. The chain joins TRBV6-5 to TRBJ2-2; D is undetermined. V lost 2 bases and J lost 6, with 7 bases in between. CDR1 MNHEY and CDR2 SVGAGI come from the germline V gene. The CDR3 contains 13 residues. CDR3 sequence (DNA): TGTGCCAGCAGTTACCACTCCTCCGGGGAGCTGTTTTTT. This translates into CASSYHSSGELFF.

This clonotype was found many times. V usage is TRBV6-5 and J usage is TRBJ2-7; TRBD1 aligns across 7 bases. Trimming removed 5 bases from V and 3 bases from J; junction bases left unmatched: 1. The V gene's germline CDR1 is MNHEY and CDR2 SVGAGI. There are 12 residues in the CDR3. The CDR3 here is CASSRDSYEQYF. The CDR3 DNA reads TGTGCCAGCAGTCGGGACAGCTACGAGCAGTACTTC.

This clonotype has a count of ten or more. V gene TRBV20-1 combines with J gene TRBJ2-7, with D possibly being TRBD2 (6 bases). Trimming shortened V by 6 bases and J by 3 bases, and 15 bases separated the two germline ends. CDR1 is DFQATT, CDR2 SNEGSKA, per germline (reference sequence). The CDR3 extends over 13 amino acids. The CDR3 spells CSAEGRSGYEQYF. CDR3 nucleotide sequence: TGCAGTGCGGAGGGCAGGTCGGGCTACGAGCAGTACTTC.

This clonotype was detected ten times or more. The rearrangement uses TRBV5-1 and TRBJ1-5, with D perhaps matching TRBD1 (5 bases). Germline assignment: CDR1 SGHRS and CDR2 YFSETQ. V gave up 0 bases and J gave up 7 bases, with 11 bases separating them. This CDR3 has 14 residues. CDR3 sequence reads: CASSLGQGYQPQHF. CDR3 DNA sequence: TGCGCCAGCAGCTTGGGCCAGGGATACCAGCCCCAGCATTTT. Together with reference TRBV5-1 and TRBJ1-5, the CDR3 gives the full variable domain: KAGVTQTPRYLIKTRGQQVTLSCSPISGHRSVSWYQQTPGQGLQFLFEYFSETQRNKGNFPGRFSGRQFSNSRSEMNVSTLELGDSALYLCASSLGQGYQPQHFGDGTRLSIL.

Turning to this clonotype: Being one base from a much bigger clone, this may be a read error. The genes are TRBV20-1 and TRBJ2-3; D is possibly TRBD1 or TRBD2 (6 bases each). The CDR3 extends over 15 amino acids. The V gene's germline CDR1 is DFQATT and CDR2 SNEGSKA (reference sequence). Here the CDR3 reads CSARIDFPGADTKYF. The CDR3 DNA sequence: TGCAGTGCTAGAATCGACTTCCCGGGGGCAGATACGAAGTATTTT.

This clonotype was counted many times. V gene TRBV12-3 or TRBV12-4 combines with J gene TRBJ1-2, with D unresolved. The germline V and J ends were trimmed by 8 bases and 6 bases, with 19 bases remaining between them. This CDR3 contains 14 residues. CDR3 loop: CASPRSLGPDGYTF. CDR3 nucleotide sequence: TGTGCCAGCCCCCGGAGCCTAGGACCCGATGGCTACACCTTC.

There are many counts of this clonotype. V gene TRBV3-1 combines with J gene TRBJ1-5; D gene uncertain. This CDR3 is built from 13 residues. Germline CDR1 reads LGHDT; CDR2 reads YNNKEL (reference sequence). V dropped 0 bases and J dropped 6 bases, with 6 bases sitting between them. In DNA form, the CDR3 reads TGTGCCAGCAGCCAAGATCAAAGTCAGCCCCAGCATTTT. This encodes CASSQDQSQPQHF.

This clonotype was seen ten or more times. The chain joins TRBV7-2 to TRBJ2-1; D gene uncertain. This CDR3 comprises 13 residues. Germline V CDR1 and CDR2: SGHTA, FQGNSA. The V gene lost 6 bases and the J gene lost 7 bases, with 13 bases spanning the gap. The CDR3 DNA sequence: TGTGCCAGCAGGGTGACCCAGGCGAATGAGCAGTTCTTC. This codes for CASRVTQANEQFF.

This clonotype was counted ten times or more. This rearrangement joins TRBV7-2 to TRBJ2-6; 9 positions match TRBD1. After removal of 5 bases from V and 1 base from J, the junction contained 15 bases not matched to a gene. Germline V gives CDR1 SGHTA, CDR2 FQGNSA. The CDR3 contains 20 residues. Written as DNA, the CDR3 is TGTGCCAGCAGCCCGAAAATTCTCGGGACAGGGTTTTCTGGGGCCAACGTCCTGACTTTC. Amino acid sequence: CASSPKILGTGFSGANVLTF.

This clonotype was observed at least ten times. The chain combines TRBV27 with TRBJ2-7; TRBD1 aligns across 7 bases. The germline V gene encodes CDR1 MNHEY and CDR2 SMNVEV (reference sequence). V lost 2 bases to trimming and J lost 6 bases; unmatched junction nucleotides: 7. CDR3 length: 14 residues. Here the CDR3 reads CASSLVGGEAEQYF. CDR3 in DNA: TGTGCCAGCAGTTTAGTAGGGGGCGAGGCCGAGCAGTACTTC.

This clonotype was seen ten or more times. The chain uses TRBV12-3 or TRBV12-4 and TRBJ1-1, with D unresolved. The CDR3 spans 13 residues. The V end lost 2 bases, the J end lost 0 bases, and 4 bases lay between the germline ends. The CDR3 spells CASSLFLNTEAFF. Here the CDR3 DNA reads TGTGCCAGCAGTTTATTTTTGAACACTGAAGCTTTCTTT.